This note documents a single T cell receptor (beta chain) sequence. What it recognizes is unknown. This CDR3 is built from 17 residues. The germline CDR1 and CDR2 sequences are SGHRS and YFSETQ. Trimming cost V 4 bases and J 0 bases; bases outside gene matches: 9. All the patients suffered relapse after autologous stem cell transplantation, and brentuximab vedotin exposure differed. Best responses were complete response, partial response or progressive disease. These data come from a study of PD-1 blockade in classical Hodgkin lymphoma. Study in general: Patients were dosed intravenously with nivolumab at 3 mg/kg every 2 weeks. Whole-study findings and limits: By C4D1, CD4+ diversity increased significantly, especially in complete responders.

TCRdb's copy holds only in-frame clones and misses some; the assay was immunoSEQ multiplex PCR. The top ten hold about 10% of the sample, which has 55,000 to 60,000 clones, less than 95% seen once. This material consisted of peripheral blood mononuclear cells (PBMCs), taken before the second cycle of nivolumab. The chain carries TRBV5-1 and TRBJ2-2, with 7 bases that match TRBD1. This TCR was sampled from a human donor with classical Hodgkin lymphoma. The CDR3 DNA sequence: TGCGCCAGCAGCAACCCGGGACAGTCCTCGAACACCGGGGAGCTGTTTTTT. It codes for CASSNPGQSSNTGELFF. Together with reference TRBV5-1 and TRBJ2-2, the CDR3 gives the full variable domain: KAGVTQTPRYLIKTRGQQVTLSCSPISGHRSVSWYQQTPGQGLQFLFEYFSETQRNKGNFPGRFSGRQFSNSRSEMNVSTLELGDSALYLCASSNPGQSSNTGELFFGEGSRLTVL.